Shown below are 10 T cell receptor beta chains from a single sample sequenced in a study of cytomegalovirus exposure and HLA in healthy donors. The PCR contained 60 Vbeta and 13 Jbeta primers. Measured with immunoSEQ multiplex PCR; TCRdb has only the in-frame clones, and not every one. The data show under 200,000 clones, roughly 68% seen once. The sequenced sample was PBMCs. The receptors were sampled from a woman younger than 45 in good health and CMV-seronegative.

The V call is TRBV7-9, the J call TRBJ1-5, with 7 positions matching TRBD1. The V segment lost 5 bases and the J segment 5 bases; nucleotides outside the gene matches: 3. The germline CDR1 and CDR2 sequences are SEHNR and FQNEAQ (reference sequence). The CDR3 covers 13 residues. For the CDR3, the DNA is TGTGCCAGCAGCCTCGGACAGGATCAGCCCCAGCATTTT. It translates to CASSLGQDQPQHF.

The chain has TRBV27 and TRBJ2-5; 10 bases are a match to TRBD2. CDR1 is MNHEY and CDR2 is SMNVEV in the germline V gene (reference sequence). V shed 6 bases, J shed 11 bases, and the junction held 12 bases outside the gene matches. The CDR3 totals 14 residues. CDR3 residues: CASRLSGGAGEQYF. As DNA, the CDR3 is TGTGCCAGCAGGTTAAGCGGGGGGGCGGGTGAGCAGTACTTC.

V usage is TRBV18 and J usage is TRBJ1-2; TRBD1 might be the D (6 bases). The CDR3 length is 15 residues. Trimming left V 3 bases short and J 5 bases short, with 16 bases between. Germline V gives CDR1 KGHSH, CDR2 LQKENI. The CDR3 DNA reads TGTGCCAGCTCACCCGAAGGACAGTATCGTTATGGCTACACCTTC. Translating it yields CASSPEGQYRYGYTF. Variable domain in full (rest from reference TRBV18 and TRBJ1-2): NAGVMQNPRHLVRRRGQEARLRCSPMKGHSHVYWYRQLPEEGLKFMVYLQKENIIDESGMPKERFSAEFPKEGPSILRIQQVVRGDSAAYFCASSPEGQYRYGYTFGSGTRLTVV.

This sequence joins TRBV5-1 and TRBJ1-1, with a weak D call TRBD1 (6 bases). V lost 2 bases to trimming and J lost 5 bases, with 13 bases between them. The V gene's germline CDR1 is SGHRS and CDR2 YFSETQ. CDR3 size: 14 residues. In DNA, the CDR3 is TGCGCCAGCAGCTTTCAGGGGCGAGGGACTGAAGCTTTCTTT. Protein sequence: CASSFQGRGTEAFF.

The genes are TRBV2 and TRBJ2-3, with 10 bases lining up with TRBD1. Germline V gene data show CDR1 as SNHLY and CDR2 as FYNNEI. The junction had 6 bases not matched to a gene; V was cut back by 6 bases and J by 6 bases. The CDR3 sequence is 14 residues long. CDR3 nucleotide sequence: TGTGCCAGCAGCCCACGGACAGGGGGGGATACGCAGTATTTT. Translating it yields CASSPRTGGDTQYF.

The chain couples TRBV11-1 to TRBJ2-7; 9 bases match TRBD1. The CDR3 is made up of 14 amino acids. The ends lost 4 bases at V and 3 bases at J; junction bases unmatched: 4. The V gene's germline CDR1 is SGHAT and CDR2 FQDESV (reference sequence). CDR3 nucleotide sequence: TGTGCCAGCAGCTCCGGACAGGGGCTCTACGAGCAGTACTTC. It translates to CASSSGQGLYEQYF.

The rearrangement uses TRBV11-2 and TRBJ2-7; D remains unclear. V lost 5 bases and J lost 5, with 19 bases in between. Germline CDR1 SGHAT, CDR2 FQNNGV. This CDR3 has 15 residues. The DNA for the CDR3 is TGTGCCAGCAGCCCTCGGCCGATTCTTCGGGACGAGCAGTACTTC. Translating it yields CASSPRPILRDEQYF.

V gene TRBV27 combines with J gene TRBJ1-2, with a possible D match to TRBD1 (5 bases). The CDR3 extends over 12 amino acids. V lost 10 bases, J lost 1 base, and 10 bases lay in between. Germline values: CDR1 MNHEY, CDR2 SMNVEV (reference sequence). The CDR3 here is CATLDINYGYTF. CDR3 coding DNA: TGTGCCACCTTGGACATTAACTATGGCTACACCTTC.

This chain uses TRBV27 with TRBJ1-4; tentatively, D is TRBD1 (6 bases). V lost 6 bases to trimming and J lost 5 bases, with 13 bases between them. The CDR3 extends over 14 amino acids. Germline V CDR1 and CDR2: MNHEY, SMNVEV (reference sequence). This CDR3 reads CASRTGTLNEKLFF. CDR3 sequence (DNA): TGTGCCAGCAGGACCGGGACACTGAATGAAAAACTGTTTTTT.

This clone was picked up one time. The rearrangement links TRBV5-8 to TRBJ1-1, with D tentatively TRBD1 (6 bases). Trimming left V 5 bases short and J 4 bases short, with 18 bases between. CDR3 length: 15 amino acids. The germline gives CDR1 SGHTS, CDR2 YDEGEE. CDR3 sequence (DNA): TGTGCCAGCAGTTCAGCGGGGGCCAGGGGCACTGAAGCTTTCTTT. It encodes CASSSAGARGTEAFF.